Below, 29 T cell receptor beta chains from the same sample are listed, as sequenced in a study of PD-L1 blockade in urothelial cancer. Here immunoSEQ multiplex PCR was the method, and the copy in TCRdb shows in-frame clones only, minus some. The repertoire includes approximately 37,000 clones, approximately 82% of them detected once, and approximately 15% sits in the top ten. Sequenced here: PBMCs, sampled around atezolizumab (anti-PD-L1) treatment. The receptors shown here come from a man in his fifties or sixties with urothelial cancer.

This sequence joins TRBV2 and TRBJ1-1, with D possibly matching TRBD1 (6 bases). The CDR3 contains 13 residues. Trimming took off 2 bases at V and 6 bases at J, with 10 bases between the two ends. Germline-derived CDR1 and CDR2 are SNHLY and FYNNEI. DNA for the CDR3: TGTGCCAGCAGTGAAAGGGGGGGTTCTGAAGCTTTCTTT. It codes for CASSERGGSEAFF.

This clone showed up just a few times. The rearrangement joins TRBV6-6 to TRBJ1-1; 8 bases match TRBD1. CDR3 length: 13 amino acids. CDR1 and CDR2 from the germline V gene are MNHNY and SVGAGI (reference sequence). The V gene end was trimmed by 7 bases and the J gene end by 1 base; junction bases not matched to a gene: 2. CDR3 amino acids: CASTGTGNTEAFF. The CDR3 DNA sequence: TGTGCCAGCACCGGGACAGGGAACACTGAAGCTTTCTTT.

The chain carries TRBV29-1 and TRBJ2-1, with 10 bases identical to TRBD2. The CDR3 has 12 amino acids. CDR1 is SQVTM and CDR2 is ANQGSEA in the germline V gene. The CDR3 DNA sequence: TGCGCCAAGCGGGAGGGCCTCAATGAGCAGTTCTTC. This codes for CAKREGLNEQFF.

The sample holds one count of this clone. The V call is TRBV18, the J call TRBJ2-7, with 13 bases matching TRBD2. The germline V gene encodes CDR1 KGHSH and CDR2 LQKENI. This CDR3 spans 17 amino acids. The V and J ends lost 6 bases and 3 bases, in that order; junction bases with no gene match: 11. The CDR3 sequence is CASSTVGLAGDRYEQYF. In nucleotides, the CDR3 is TGTGCCAGCTCCACAGTAGGACTAGCGGGGGACCGCTACGAGCAGTACTTC.

This chain joins TRBV7-9 and TRBJ2-7, with 10 bases aligning to TRBD1. The CDR3 is 17 residues long. CDR1 is SEHNR, CDR2 FQNEAQ, per germline (reference sequence). Unmatched junction bases numbered 12, after V lost 3 bases and J lost 4 bases. CDR3 in DNA: TGTGCCAGCAGCTTCGCCCCTACGGGACAGGGGACTTACGAGCAGTACTTC. Its translation is CASSFAPTGQGTYEQYF.

V usage is TRBV5-1 and J usage is TRBJ1-6; 9 nucleotides line up with TRBD1. The junction had 6 bases not matched to a gene; V was cut back by 1 base and J by 7 bases. Germline V CDR1 and CDR2: SGHRS, YFSETQ. The CDR3 contains 16 residues. CDR3 residues: CASSLSGTGQNSPLHF. The CDR3 DNA reads TGCGCCAGCAGCTTGAGTGGGACAGGGCAAAATTCACCCCTCCACTTT.

This chain's CDR3 is CASSSSPSSYEQYF. Here the CDR3 DNA reads TGTGCCAGCAGCTCTAGCCCTAGCTCCTACGAGCAGTACTTC. V usage is TRBV7-9 and J usage is TRBJ2-7; weak D call: TRBD2 (5 bases). Germline V gene lookup returns CDR1 SEHNR and CDR2 FQNEAQ (reference sequence). This CDR3 is built from 14 residues. V gave up 4 bases and J gave up 0 bases, with 10 bases separating them. Full variable domain (outside the CDR3, taken from reference TRBV7-9 and TRBJ2-7): DTGVSQNPRHKITKRGQNVTFRCDPISEHNRLYWYRQTLGQGPEFLTYFQNEAQLEKSRLLSDRFSAERPKGSFSTLEIQRTEQGDSAMYLCASSSSPSSYEQYFGPGTRLTVT.

This clone was seen more than once but under ten times. The rearrangement links TRBV7-9 to TRBJ2-5; 9 nucleotides match TRBD2. The CDR3 is 17 amino acids. Germline V gene sequence: CDR1 SEHNR, CDR2 FQNEAQ (reference sequence). V gave up 3 bases and J gave up 5 bases; unmatched junction bases: 13. The CDR3: CASSLGSGGPGMETQYF. As DNA, the CDR3 is TGTGCCAGCAGCTTGGGAAGCGGGGGGCCGGGGATGGAGACCCAGTACTTC.

The gene calls are TRBV11-3 and TRBJ2-1, with D perhaps TRBD2 (5 bases). The germline V and J ends were trimmed by 1 base and 5 bases, with 12 bases remaining between them. Per the germline V gene, CDR1 is SGHNT and CDR2 is YENEEA. The CDR3 extends over 15 amino acids. CDR3 protein: CASSLAVGVDNEQFF. In nucleotides, the CDR3 is TGTGCCAGCAGCTTAGCGGTGGGAGTAGACAATGAGCAGTTCTTC.

The rearrangement links TRBV7-2 to TRBJ2-7; 8 nucleotides match TRBD2. This CDR3 region has 17 residues. Germline V gene sequence: CDR1 SGHTA, CDR2 FQGNSA. V shed 1 base, J shed 2 bases, and the junction held 10 bases outside the gene matches. CDR3 residues: CASSLGRGATRAYEQYF. As DNA, the CDR3 is TGTGCCAGCAGCTTAGGGCGGGGGGCTACACGGGCCTACGAGCAGTACTTC.

This chain joins TRBV19 and TRBJ2-7, with TRBD1 identical over 10 bases. V shed 4 bases and J 3 bases; nucleotides not matched to a gene: 6. Germline V gene lookup returns CDR1 LNHDA and CDR2 SQIVND (reference sequence). This CDR3 is built from 15 residues. CDR3 sequence reads: CASSTRDRGGYEQYF. The CDR3, as DNA: TGTGCCAGTAGTACCCGGGACAGGGGAGGCTACGAGCAGTACTTC.

The rearrangement joins TRBV28 to TRBJ1-1; D gene ambiguous. Between the trimmed V and J ends, which lost 0 bases and 3 bases, there was a span of 11 bases. The CDR3 loop spans 15 amino acids. Germline lookup yields CDR1 MDHEN and CDR2 SYDVKM. The CDR3 spells CASSLWDSPYTEAFF. The CDR3, as DNA: TGTGCCAGCAGTTTATGGGACTCCCCTTACACTGAAGCTTTCTTT.

This sequence joins TRBV28 and TRBJ1-1; TRBD1 matches at 7 bases. Trimming cost V 4 bases and J 2 bases; bases outside gene matches: 4. The V gene's germline CDR1 is MDHEN and CDR2 SYDVKM. There are 14 residues in the CDR3. CDR3 sequence: CASSSTGTNTEAFF. CDR3 bases: TGTGCCAGCAGTTCGACAGGGACTAACACTGAAGCTTTCTTT.

This clone appeared a single time. The gene calls are TRBV5-5 and TRBJ2-3, with 13 bases lining up with TRBD2. V was pared by 5 bases and J by 3 bases, with 3 bases of the junction left unmatched. Per germline, CDR1 SGHKS and CDR2 YYEKEE (reference sequence). The CDR3 extends over 15 amino acids. This CDR3 reads CASRRLAGGTDTQYF. CDR3 in DNA: TGTGCCAGCAGGAGACTAGCGGGAGGTACAGATACGCAGTATTTT.

The chain has TRBV7-6 and TRBJ2-1; no firm D call. CDR3 length: 15 residues. V was pared by 1 base and J by 0 bases, with 7 bases between. CDR1 and CDR2 from the germline V gene are SGHVS and FNYEAQ. The CDR3 loop reads CASSLGGRSYNEQFF. CDR3 in DNA: TGTGCCAGCAGCTTAGGCGGTCGCTCCTACAATGAGCAGTTCTTC.

The rearrangement uses TRBV9 and TRBJ2-7; D is unresolved. The CDR3 consists of 14 residues. Trimming took 2 bases from V and 0 from J, leaving 9 bases between them. Germline V gene sequence: CDR1 SGDLS, CDR2 YYNGEE. This chain's CDR3 is CASSVNSPSYEQYF. CDR3 sequence (DNA): TGTGCCAGCAGCGTTAATTCCCCCTCCTACGAGCAGTACTTC. Complete variable domain (other parts from reference TRBV9 and TRBJ2-7): DSGVTQTPKHLITATGQRVTLRCSPRSGDLSVYWYQQSLDQGLQFLIQYYNGEERAKGNILERFSAQQFPDLHSELNLSSLELGDSALYFCASSVNSPSYEQYFGPGTRLTVT.

The chain employs TRBV14 and TRBJ2-5; a possible D gene is TRBD2 (6 bases). The length of the CDR3 is 16 residues. V was clipped by 4 bases and J by 5 bases, with 20 bases between them. Looked up from germline, CDR1 is SGHDN and CDR2 is FVKESK. The DNA for the CDR3 is TGTGCCAGCAGCCTCACCGGACGGGGGAGTTGGGAGACCCAGTACTTC. Amino acid sequence: CASSLTGRGSWETQYF.

The sample holds one count of this clone. This chain joins TRBV5-4 and TRBJ1-2; 7 bases agree with TRBD1. The V and J ends lost 4 bases and 4 bases, in that order; junction bases with no gene match: 10. Per the germline V gene, CDR1 is SGHNT and CDR2 is YYREEE (reference sequence). The CDR3 contains 15 residues. The CDR3 spells CASSAFDRVVYGYTF. Written as DNA, the CDR3 is TGTGCCAGCAGCGCTTTTGACAGGGTAGTCTATGGCTACACCTTC.

This clone occurred once. The chain recombines TRBV19 with TRBJ2-3; possible D gene TRBD2, 6 bases. V was cut by 3 bases and J by 5 bases, with 12 bases left in between. Germline values: CDR1 LNHDA, CDR2 SQIVND (reference sequence). This CDR3 comprises 14 residues. CDR3 in amino acids: CASSIRRGGDTQYF. The CDR3 nucleotides read TGTGCCAGTAGTATTAGGCGGGGCGGAGATACGCAGTATTTT.

This chain links TRBV7-2 with TRBJ1-5, with TRBD1 matching over 9 bases. J was trimmed by 2 bases and V by 4 bases; bases with no gene match: 12. Germline assignment: CDR1 SGHTA and CDR2 FQGNSA. This CDR3 is built from 18 residues. In DNA, the CDR3 is TGTGCCAGCAGCTCAGTCCCGGGACAGGGAATGGGCAATCAGCCCCAGCATTTT. Its translation is CASSSVPGQGMGNQPQHF.

The chain links TRBV11-2 to TRBJ2-7; D ambiguous. Trimming took off 0 bases at V and 7 bases at J, with 16 bases between the two ends. The CDR3 covers 15 residues. The V gene's germline CDR1 is SGHAT and CDR2 FQNNGV. The CDR3 protein is CASSLDRLSQSEQYF. The DNA of the CDR3 is TGTGCCAGCAGCTTAGATCGTCTCTCCCAGTCGGAGCAGTACTTC.

V is TRBV7-9 and J is TRBJ1-5; 7 bases line up with TRBD1. The CDR3 contains 15 residues. Trimming removed 5 bases from V and 4 bases from J; junction bases left unmatched: 8. Germline CDR1 and CDR2: SEHNR and FQNEAQ (reference sequence). The CDR3 DNA is TGTGCCAGCAGCAGAACAGGGGTAGGAAATCAGCCCCAGCATTTT. Protein: CASSRTGVGNQPQHF.

The chain uses TRBV15 and TRBJ2-7, with 8 bases aligning to TRBD2. The junction had 2 bases not matched to a gene; V was cut back by 1 base and J by 6 bases. The V gene's germline CDR1 is LNHNV and CDR2 YYDKDF (reference sequence). CDR3 length equals 13 residues. The CDR3 DNA is TGTGCCACCAGCAGAGTCCTAGCGGGCGAGCAGTACTTC. It specifies CATSRVLAGEQYF.

The chain links TRBV28 to TRBJ1-5; the D gene is possibly TRBD1 (6 bases). CDR1 MDHEN and CDR2 SYDVKM come from the germline V gene. Trimming left V 3 bases short and J 4 bases short, with 13 bases between. CDR3 length: 15 amino acids. CDR3 nucleotides: TGTGCCAGCAGTTTTCGAGGGGGAGCGAATCAGCCCCAGCATTTT. Its protein product is CASSFRGGANQPQHF.

V usage is TRBV4-2 and J usage is TRBJ2-1, with TRBD2 identical over 7 bases. Germline trimming cut 0 bases from V and 5 bases from J; bases unmatched to any gene: 7. Germline lookup yields CDR1 LGHNA and CDR2 YNFKEQ. The CDR3 has 16 amino acids. The CDR3 coding sequence is TGTGCCAGCAGCCAAGATCTCCTAGCGGAGCACAATGAGCAGTTCTTC. This translates into CASSQDLLAEHNEQFF.

This clone was detected only a few times. The chain links TRBV19 to TRBJ2-2; TRBD2 might be the D (5 bases). The length of the CDR3 is 14 residues. The V gene's germline CDR1 is LNHDA and CDR2 SQIVND (reference sequence). V dropped 6 bases and J dropped 2 bases, with 10 bases sitting between them. In nucleotides, the CDR3 is TGTGCCAGTAGGAGTCGGGGTAACACCGGGGAGCTGTTTTTT. This encodes CASRSRGNTGELFF.

CDR3 in amino acids: CASSLRGQAYYGYTF. The CDR3 nucleotides read TGTGCCAGCAGTTTACGGGGACAGGCCTACTATGGCTACACCTTC. This chain connects TRBV27 to TRBJ1-2; TRBD1 matches at 8 bases. With 2 bases clipped from V and 3 bases from J, the junction kept 5 bases outside the gene matches. The germline V gene has CDR1 MNHEY and CDR2 SMNVEV (reference sequence). The length of the CDR3 is 15 residues.

The J gene is TRBJ2-6, the V gene TRBV10-3; possibly TRBD1 for D (6 bases). The CDR3 has 16 residues. Germline V gene data show CDR1 as ENHRY and CDR2 as SYGVKD. V lost 7 bases and J lost 0, with 13 bases in between. As DNA, the CDR3 is TGTGCCATCAACGGGGACATTCTCTCTGGGGCCAACGTCCTGACTTTC. Translated, it gives CAINGDILSGANVLTF.

The chain links TRBV6-6 to TRBJ2-7; TRBD1 matches 8 bases. Trimming removed 8 bases from V and 5 bases from J; junction bases left unmatched: 8. The germline V gene encodes CDR1 MNHNY and CDR2 SVGAGI (reference sequence). The CDR3 is 13 residues long. CDR3 sequence (DNA): TGTGCCAGCGGAAGGACAGGGCTGGACGAGCAGTACTTC. This codes for CASGRTGLDEQYF.